The entry below gives a single T cell receptor (beta chain) sequence along with its context. The time point here: after dendritic cell vaccination, including at tumor progression/relapse. V gave up 4 bases and J gave up 4 bases; unmatched junction bases: 5. Germline CDR1 SQVTM, CDR2 ANQGSEA. The CDR3 is 15 amino acids. Generated by immunoSEQ multiplex PCR, the TCRdb table keeps only in-frame clones and is missing some. This table holds 70,000 to 90,000 clones, roughly four fifths found once. These data originate in a study of glioma-infiltrating T cells after dendritic cell vaccination. This chain connects TRBV29-1 to TRBJ2-1; 12 nucleotides line up with TRBD2. The receptor comes from a human donor with glioblastoma. The input for sequencing was blood, taken after dendritic cell vaccination. CDR3: CSVGALAGGYNEQFF. The CDR3 nucleotides read TGCAGCGTTGGAGCCCTAGCGGGGGGGTACAATGAGCAGTTCTTC.